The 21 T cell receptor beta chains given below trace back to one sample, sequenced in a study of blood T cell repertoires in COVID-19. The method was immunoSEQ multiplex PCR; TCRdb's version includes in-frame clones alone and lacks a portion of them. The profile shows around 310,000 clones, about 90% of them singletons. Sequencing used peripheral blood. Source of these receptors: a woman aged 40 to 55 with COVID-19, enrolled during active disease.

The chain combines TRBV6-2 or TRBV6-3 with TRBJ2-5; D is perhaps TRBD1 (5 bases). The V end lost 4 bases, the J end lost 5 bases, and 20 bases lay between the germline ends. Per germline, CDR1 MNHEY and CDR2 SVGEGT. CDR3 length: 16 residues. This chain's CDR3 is CASSSLKGNPGETQYF. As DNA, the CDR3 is TGTGCCAGCAGTTCGTTGAAGGGGAACCCTGGGGAGACCCAGTACTTC.

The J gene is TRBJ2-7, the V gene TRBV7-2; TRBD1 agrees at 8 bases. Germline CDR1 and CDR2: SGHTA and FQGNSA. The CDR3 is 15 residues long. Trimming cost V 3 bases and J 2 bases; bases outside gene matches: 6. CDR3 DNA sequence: TGTGCCAGCAGCTTGCAGGGGGCCTTCGCCTACGAGCAGTACTTC. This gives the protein CASSLQGAFAYEQYF.

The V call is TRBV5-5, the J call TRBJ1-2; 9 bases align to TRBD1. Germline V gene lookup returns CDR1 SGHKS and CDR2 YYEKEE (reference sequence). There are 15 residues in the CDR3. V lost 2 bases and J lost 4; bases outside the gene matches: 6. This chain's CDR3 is CASSFEGTGRYGYTF. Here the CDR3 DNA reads TGTGCCAGCAGCTTTGAAGGGACAGGGCGCTATGGCTACACCTTC.

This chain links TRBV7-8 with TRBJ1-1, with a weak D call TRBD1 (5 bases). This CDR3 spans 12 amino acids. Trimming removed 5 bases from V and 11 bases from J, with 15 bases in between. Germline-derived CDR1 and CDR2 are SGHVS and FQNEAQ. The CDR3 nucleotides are TGTGCCAGCAGCCACCTCAGGGCGTGGGCTTTCTTT. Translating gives CASSHLRAWAFF.

The CDR3 DNA reads TGTGCCAGCAGCCATGACAGGGGCCTTTACGAGCAGTACTTC. Translating it yields CASSHDRGLYEQYF. The chain recombines TRBV6-6 with TRBJ2-7; 8 bases map to TRBD1. V gave up 6 bases and J gave up 4 bases; unmatched junction bases: 8. This CDR3 spans 14 amino acids. In germline, CDR1 is MNHNY, CDR2 SVGAGI (reference sequence).

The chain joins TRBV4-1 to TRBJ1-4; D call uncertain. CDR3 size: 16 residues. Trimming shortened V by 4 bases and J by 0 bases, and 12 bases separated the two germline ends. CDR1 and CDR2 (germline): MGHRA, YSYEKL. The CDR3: CASSPLPPATNEKLFF. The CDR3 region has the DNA TGCGCCAGCAGCCCCCTCCCCCCGGCAACTAATGAAAAACTGTTTTTT.

CDR3: CASSSAQIGTGGYEQYF. DNA of the CDR3: TGCGCCAGCAGCTCAGCCCAGATCGGGACAGGGGGCTACGAGCAGTACTTC. This rearrangement joins TRBV5-1 to TRBJ2-7, with 11 bases aligning to TRBD1. This CDR3 comprises 17 residues. Germline CDR1 is SGHRS and CDR2 is YFSETQ. V lost 3 bases, J lost 3 bases, and 11 bases stayed unmatched.

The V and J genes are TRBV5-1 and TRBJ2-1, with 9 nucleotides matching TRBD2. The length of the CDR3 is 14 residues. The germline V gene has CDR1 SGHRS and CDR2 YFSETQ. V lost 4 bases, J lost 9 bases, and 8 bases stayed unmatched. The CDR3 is CASSLTSGMGEQFF. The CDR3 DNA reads TGCGCCAGCAGCCTGACTAGCGGCATGGGTGAGCAGTTCTTC. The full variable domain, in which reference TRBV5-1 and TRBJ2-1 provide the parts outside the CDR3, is KAGVTQTPRYLIKTRGQQVTLSCSPISGHRSVSWYQQTPGQGLQFLFEYFSETQRNKGNFPGRFSGRQFSNSRSEMNVSTLELGDSALYLCASSLTSGMGEQFFGPGTRLTVL.

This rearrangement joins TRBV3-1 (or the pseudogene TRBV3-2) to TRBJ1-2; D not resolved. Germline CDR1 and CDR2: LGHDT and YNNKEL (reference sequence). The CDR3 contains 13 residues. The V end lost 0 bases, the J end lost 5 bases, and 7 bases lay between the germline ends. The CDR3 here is CASSQDTVYGYTF. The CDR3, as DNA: TGTGCCAGCAGCCAAGATACAGTGTATGGCTACACCTTC.

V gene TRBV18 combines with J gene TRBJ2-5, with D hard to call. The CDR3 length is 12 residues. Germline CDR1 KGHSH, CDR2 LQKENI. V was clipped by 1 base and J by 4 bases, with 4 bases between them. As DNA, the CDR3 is TGTGCCAGCTCACCACAGCGAGAGACCCAGTACTTC. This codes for CASSPQRETQYF.

CDR3 in DNA: TGTGCCAGCAGCTCGATAGGGGGGAACACCGGGGAGCTGTTTTTT. Its protein is CASSSIGGNTGELFF. The chain joins TRBV5-6 to TRBJ2-2, with D tentatively TRBD1 (6 bases). Trimming stripped 3 bases from V and 1 base from J, with 10 bases between. Germline CDR1 SGHDT, CDR2 YYEEEE. The CDR3 is made up of 15 amino acids.

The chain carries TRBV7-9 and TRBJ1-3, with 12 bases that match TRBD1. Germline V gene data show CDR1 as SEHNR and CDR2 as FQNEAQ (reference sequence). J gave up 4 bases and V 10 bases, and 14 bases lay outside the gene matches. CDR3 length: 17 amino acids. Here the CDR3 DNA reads TGTGCCACCAGGAATTCGGGACAGGGGGCGTGGGGAAACACCATATATTTT. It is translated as CATRNSGQGAWGNTIYF.

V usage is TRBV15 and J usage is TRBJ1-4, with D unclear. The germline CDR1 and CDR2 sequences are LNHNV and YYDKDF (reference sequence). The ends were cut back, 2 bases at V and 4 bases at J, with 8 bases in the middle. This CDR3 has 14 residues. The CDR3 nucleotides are TGTGCCACCAGCAGACAGGTTTTTAATGAAAAACTGTTTTTT. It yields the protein CATSRQVFNEKLFF.

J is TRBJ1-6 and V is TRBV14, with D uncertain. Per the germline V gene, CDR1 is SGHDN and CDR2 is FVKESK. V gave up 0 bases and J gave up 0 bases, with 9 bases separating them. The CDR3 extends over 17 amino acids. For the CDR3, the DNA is TGTGCCAGCAGCCAAGACATGTGGAGCTCCTATAATTCACCCCTCCACTTT. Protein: CASSQDMWSSYNSPLHF.

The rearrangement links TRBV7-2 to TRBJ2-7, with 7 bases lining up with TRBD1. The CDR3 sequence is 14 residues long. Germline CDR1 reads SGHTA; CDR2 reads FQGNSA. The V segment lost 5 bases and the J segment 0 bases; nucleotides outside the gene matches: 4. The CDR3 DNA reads TGTGCCAGCAGCCCCAGGGGGAGCTCCTACGAGCAGTACTTC. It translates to CASSPRGSSYEQYF.

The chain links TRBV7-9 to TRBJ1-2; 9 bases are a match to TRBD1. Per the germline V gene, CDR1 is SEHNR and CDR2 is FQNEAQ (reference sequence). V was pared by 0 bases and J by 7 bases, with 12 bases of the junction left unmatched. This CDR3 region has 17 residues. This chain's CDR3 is CASSLADYEDRGGGYTF. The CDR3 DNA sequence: TGTGCCAGCAGCTTAGCGGACTATGAAGACAGGGGGGGTGGCTACACCTTC.

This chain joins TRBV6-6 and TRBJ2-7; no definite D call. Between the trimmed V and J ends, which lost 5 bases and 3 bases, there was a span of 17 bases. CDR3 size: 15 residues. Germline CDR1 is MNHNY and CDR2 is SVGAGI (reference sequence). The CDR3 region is CASSLQNQLSYEQYF. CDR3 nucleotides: TGTGCCAGCAGTCTACAGAACCAGTTGAGCTACGAGCAGTACTTC.

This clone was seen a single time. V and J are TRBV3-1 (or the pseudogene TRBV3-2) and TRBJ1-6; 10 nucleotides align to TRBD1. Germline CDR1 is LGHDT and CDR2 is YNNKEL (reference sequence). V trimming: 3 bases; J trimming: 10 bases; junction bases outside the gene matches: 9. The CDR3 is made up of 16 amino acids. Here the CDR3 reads CASSHQLGQGHSPLHF. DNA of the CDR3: TGTGCCAGCAGCCACCAACTGGGACAGGGGCACTCACCCCTCCACTTT.

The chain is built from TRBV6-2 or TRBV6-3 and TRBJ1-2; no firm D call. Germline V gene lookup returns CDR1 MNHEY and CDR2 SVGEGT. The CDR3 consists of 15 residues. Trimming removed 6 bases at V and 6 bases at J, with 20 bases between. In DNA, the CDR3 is TGTGCCAGCAGATACCCTACTAACCGGGGTGATGGCTACACCTTC. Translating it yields CASRYPTNRGDGYTF.

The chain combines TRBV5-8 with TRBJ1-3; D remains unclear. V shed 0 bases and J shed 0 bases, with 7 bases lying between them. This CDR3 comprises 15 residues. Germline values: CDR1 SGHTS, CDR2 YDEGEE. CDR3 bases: TGTGCCAGCAGCTTGGACGGTGGCTCTGGAAACACCATATATTTT. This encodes CASSLDGGSGNTIYF.

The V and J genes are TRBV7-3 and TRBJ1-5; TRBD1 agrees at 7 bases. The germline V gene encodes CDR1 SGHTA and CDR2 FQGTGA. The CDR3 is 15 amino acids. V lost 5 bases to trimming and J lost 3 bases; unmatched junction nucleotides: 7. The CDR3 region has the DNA TGTGCCAGCAGCCCCGTGGGACAGCCCAATCAGCCCCAGCATTTT. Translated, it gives CASSPVGQPNQPQHF.